Each of the 7 T cell receptor beta chains below was sequenced from the same sample in a study of T cells in Graves' hyperthyroidism and ophthalmopathy. RNA transcripts yielded amplified TCR beta CDR3 regions. The TCR CDR3 was amplified in a first-round RT-PCR using the HTBI primer set. Via MiXCR, TCRdb re-called the multiplex PCR reads, giving one row per CDR3 protein. The data show hundreds of thousands of distinct CDR3 sequences, with around 15% seen just once and more than 8.5% held by the top ten. The source material was blood. These receptor sequences come from a woman aged 18-29 years with Graves' hyperthyroidism.

This clonotype occurred many times. The gene calls are TRBV20-1 and TRBJ2-7; D perhaps matches TRBD1 (7 bases). This CDR3 spans 13 amino acids. The V end was cut by 5 bases, the J end by 5 bases, with 16 bases between. Germline assignment: CDR1 DFQATT and CDR2 SNEGSKA (reference sequence). The CDR3 DNA reads as TGCAGTGCTCCCCCGACAGGGAGGCACGAGCAGTACTTC. Translated: CSAPPTGRHEQYF.

The V call is TRBV12-3 or TRBV12-4, the J call TRBJ2-2, with D possibly matching TRBD1 (6 bases). This CDR3 is 16 amino acids long. V lost 5 bases to trimming and J lost 0 bases, with 13 bases between them. CDR3 protein: CASSPQGQSNTGELFF. The CDR3 region has the DNA TGTGCCAGCAGTCCACAGGGACAATCGAACACCGGGGAGCTGTTTTTT.

This clonotype occurred a few times. This chain joins TRBV5-4 and TRBJ1-1; possible D gene TRBD1, 6 bases. Trimming took off 4 bases at V and 0 bases at J, with 13 bases between the two ends. CDR1 and CDR2 (germline): SGHNT, YYREEE (reference sequence). This CDR3 spans 15 amino acids. CDR3 loop: CASSAIGGMNTEAFF. The CDR3 nucleotides are TGTGCCAGCAGCGCAATCGGGGGCATGAACACTGAAGCTTTCTTT.

The chain employs TRBV6-6 and TRBJ2-1; 10 bases are a match to TRBD2. The CDR3 length is 16 residues. V dropped 0 bases and J dropped 5; count of bases not matched to a gene: 4. Germline V lookup: CDR1 MNHNY, CDR2 SVGAGI (reference sequence). In DNA form, the CDR3 reads TGTGCCAGCAGTTACTCAGGGACTAGCGAGGACAATGAGCAGTTCTTC. This sequence encodes CASSYSGTSEDNEQFF.

The sample holds many counts of this clonotype. The chain combines TRBV12-3 or TRBV12-4 with TRBJ2-2; no firm D call. CDR3 length: 13 amino acids. V gave up 6 bases and J gave up 7 bases, with 12 bases separating them. DNA for the CDR3: TGTGCCAGCAGCTCGGTCCGGAGCGGGGAGCTGTTTTTT. It yields the protein CASSSVRSGELFF.

This sequence joins TRBV5-1 and TRBJ1-6; 7 nucleotides agree with TRBD1. CDR3 length equals 15 residues. The junction had 4 bases not matched to a gene; V was cut back by 2 bases and J by 5 bases. Germline lookup yields CDR1 SGHRS and CDR2 YFSETQ. CDR3 DNA: TGCGCCAGCAGCTTAACAGGGGTGAATAATTCACCCCTCCACTTT. Translated: CASSLTGVNNSPLHF.

There are many counts of this clonotype. This chain joins TRBV29-1 and TRBJ2-1, with D hard to call. Looked up from germline, CDR1 is SQVTM and CDR2 is ANQGSEA. The CDR3 runs to 20 residues. Trimming removed 0 bases at V and 6 bases at J, with 30 bases between. The CDR3 here is CSVEDPRDFPLSSPFNEQFF. Written as DNA, the CDR3 is TGCAGCGTTGAAGATCCCCGCGATTTCCCCTTATCCTCCCCCTTCAATGAGCAGTTCTTC.